These 18 T cell receptor beta chains were sequenced from one sample in a study of PD-1 blockade in classical Hodgkin lymphoma. Time point denoted: cycle 4 day 1 (C4D1), after five to seven weeks of nivolumab. Each of the patients experienced relapse following autologous stem cell transplantation, and their brentuximab vedotin exposure differed. Assay: immunoSEQ multiplex PCR; the TCRdb copy retains only in-frame clones and omits some. The table includes about 94,000 clones, 85% to 95% detected once. The specimen was peripheral blood mononuclear cells (PBMCs), collected before the fourth cycle of nivolumab. These receptors were obtained from a human donor with classical Hodgkin lymphoma.

The chain combines TRBV5-1 with TRBJ1-2; possibly TRBD1 for D (5 bases). The V gene's germline CDR1 is SGHRS and CDR2 YFSETQ. The CDR3 totals 14 residues. V was pared by 3 bases and J by 4 bases, with 13 bases between. The CDR3: CASSSPGRVYGYTF. The CDR3 DNA sequence: TGCGCCAGCAGCTCCCCAGGGAGGGTCTATGGCTACACCTTC.

V usage is TRBV7-9 and J usage is TRBJ2-5; 9 bases line up with TRBD1. The length of the CDR3 is 16 residues. V shed 4 bases, J shed 1 base, and the junction held 7 bases outside the gene matches. Germline V gene sequence: CDR1 SEHNR, CDR2 FQNEAQ (reference sequence). The CDR3 sequence is CASSYADRGVQETQYF. The DNA of the CDR3 is TGTGCCAGCAGCTATGCGGACAGGGGAGTCCAAGAGACCCAGTACTTC.

The V gene is TRBV10-3, the J gene TRBJ2-7; the match to TRBD1 covers 9 bases. The CDR3 loop spans 15 amino acids. With 6 bases clipped from V and 5 bases from J, the junction kept 11 bases outside the gene matches. Germline-derived CDR1 and CDR2 are ENHRY and SYGVKD. The CDR3: CAIRGLGTGSHEQYF. For the CDR3, the DNA is TGTGCCATCAGAGGATTAGGGACAGGGTCCCACGAGCAGTACTTC.

V is TRBV30 and J is TRBJ2-7; 11 bases fit TRBD1. Germline trimming cut 7 bases from V and 4 bases from J; bases unmatched to any gene: 6. This CDR3 has 13 residues. Germline V CDR1 and CDR2: GTSNPN, SVGIG (reference sequence). The CDR3 DNA follows: TGTGCCTATACCGGGACAGGGGGTTACGAGCAGTACTTC. This codes for CAYTGTGGYEQYF.

The chain uses TRBV6-1 and TRBJ2-5; possible D gene TRBD1, 6 bases. Trimming removed 1 base from V and 7 bases from J, with 16 bases in between. CDR1 is MNHNS, CDR2 SASEGT, per germline. The CDR3 runs 15 residues. CDR3 amino acids: CASSEVFGNRVTQYF. Written as DNA, the CDR3 is TGTGCCAGCAGTGAAGTATTTGGGAACAGGGTGACCCAGTACTTC.

The chain couples TRBV28 to TRBJ1-2, with D uncertain. Trimming removed 1 base from V and 1 base from J, with 10 bases in between. The CDR3 has 15 residues. CDR1 and CDR2 from the germline V gene are MDHEN and SYDVKM. The CDR3 coding sequence is TGTGCCAGCAGTTTATCCCACAGAAGTAACTATGGCTACACCTTC. This gives the protein CASSLSHRSNYGYTF.

The V and J genes are TRBV2 and TRBJ2-1; 10 bases map to TRBD2. V was pared by 7 bases and J by 4 bases, with 7 bases of the junction left unmatched. The germline CDR1 and CDR2 sequences are SNHLY and FYNNEI. There are 15 residues in the CDR3. CDR3 nucleotides: TGTGCCAGCACCTACTCGACTAGCGGGTACAATGAGCAGTTCTTC. Its protein is CASTYSTSGYNEQFF.

This clone is a singleton in its sample. The chain recombines TRBV7-9 with TRBJ2-7; no clear D. V was clipped by 7 bases and J by 2 bases, with 12 bases between them. Germline V gene lookup returns CDR1 SEHNR and CDR2 FQNEAQ (reference sequence). The CDR3 contains 13 residues. For the CDR3, the DNA is TGTGCCAGCACCCCTTCGGGCCCCTACGAGCAGTACTTC. Protein product: CASTPSGPYEQYF.

This chain connects TRBV5-4 to TRBJ2-5, with 8 positions matching TRBD1. CDR3 size: 13 residues. The V and J ends lost 3 bases and 5 bases, in that order; junction bases with no gene match: 3. Germline CDR1 and CDR2: SGHNT and YYREEE (reference sequence). The CDR3 loop reads CASSWTGLETQYF. CDR3 DNA sequence: TGTGCCAGCAGCTGGACAGGGTTGGAGACCCAGTACTTC.

V is TRBV6-6 and J is TRBJ1-5, with a weak D call TRBD1 (6 bases). CDR1 and CDR2 from the germline V gene are MNHNY and SVGAGI (reference sequence). Trimming removed 6 bases at V and 9 bases at J, with 15 bases between. The CDR3 totals 13 residues. The CDR3 nucleotides read TGTGCCAGCAGGAGTGGACAGCCTACGCCCCAGCATTTT. It translates to CASRSGQPTPQHF.

The V gene is TRBV5-6, the J gene TRBJ1-1; 8 bases agree with TRBD1. The V gene end was trimmed by 7 bases and the J gene end by 5 bases; junction bases not matched to a gene: 7. The CDR3 covers 13 residues. Germline values: CDR1 SGHDT, CDR2 YYEEEE. CDR3 in amino acids: CASFWTGRTEAFF. The CDR3, as DNA: TGTGCCAGCTTTTGGACAGGGAGGACTGAAGCTTTCTTT.

DNA of the CDR3: TGTGCCAGCAGTTTCAGATTTGGGGGGGAGCAGTACTTC. Its protein product is CASSFRFGGEQYF. The chain carries TRBV28 and TRBJ2-7; weak D call: TRBD2 (6 bases). The CDR3 is 13 amino acids. The germline V gene has CDR1 MDHEN and CDR2 SYDVKM. V dropped 3 bases and J dropped 7 bases, with 13 bases sitting between them.

The rearrangement uses TRBV7-9 and TRBJ2-7; 8 bases fit TRBD2. The V gene end was trimmed by 5 bases and the J gene end by 6 bases; junction bases not matched to a gene: 15. This CDR3 is built from 16 residues. From germline, CDR1 is SEHNR and CDR2 FQNEAQ (reference sequence). The CDR3 nucleotides are TGTGCCAGCAGCCTTAATGCCGGGACTAGTCTTCTCGAGCAGTACTTC. Its translation: CASSLNAGTSLLEQYF. Variable domain in full (rest from reference TRBV7-9 and TRBJ2-7): DTGVSQNPRHKITKRGQNVTFRCDPISEHNRLYWYRQTLGQGPEFLTYFQNEAQLEKSRLLSDRFSAERPKGSFSTLEIQRTEQGDSAMYLCASSLNAGTSLLEQYFGPGTRLTVT.

J is TRBJ2-1 and V is TRBV4-2; 10 bases are shared with TRBD2. This CDR3 spans 15 amino acids. Germline CDR1 reads LGHNA; CDR2 reads YNFKEQ. The junction had 8 bases not matched to a gene; V was cut back by 5 bases and J by 7 bases. CDR3 in amino acids: CASSSRLAGINEQFF. The DNA for the CDR3 is TGTGCCAGCAGCTCCCGACTAGCGGGCATAAATGAGCAGTTCTTC.

The V call is TRBV6-1, the J call TRBJ1-2, with D possibly TRBD1 on 5 matching bases. CDR1 is MNHNS and CDR2 is SASEGT in the germline V gene. The CDR3 is 14 residues long. With 4 bases removed from V and 0 bases from J, the gap between germline ends came to 9 bases. The CDR3 reads CASSGRGANYGYTF. The DNA of the CDR3 is TGTGCCAGCAGTGGTCGGGGGGCTAACTATGGCTACACCTTC.

This clone has a single count. The genes are TRBV5-8 and TRBJ2-3, with 8 bases lining up with TRBD2. The CDR3 spans 15 residues. The V gene's germline CDR1 is SGHTS and CDR2 YDEGEE. V lost 5 bases, J lost 3 bases, and 8 bases stayed unmatched. CDR3 DNA sequence: TGTGCCAGCAGGCACAAAAGCGGGAGAACAGATACGCAGTATTTT. This codes for CASRHKSGRTDTQYF.

V and J are TRBV7-2 and TRBJ1-1; the match to TRBD1 covers 8 bases. This CDR3 is 16 amino acids long. Germline values: CDR1 SGHTA, CDR2 FQGNSA. J was trimmed by 4 bases and V by 0 bases; bases with no gene match: 7. CDR3 in amino acids: CASSLALTGGATEAFF. CDR3 bases: TGTGCCAGCAGCTTAGCCCTTACAGGGGGTGCCACTGAAGCTTTCTTT.

The rearrangement joins TRBV27 to TRBJ1-5; D is unresolved. This CDR3 contains 14 residues. Trimming shortened V by 6 bases and J by 4 bases, and 13 bases separated the two germline ends. In germline, CDR1 is MNHEY, CDR2 SMNVEV (reference sequence). DNA of the CDR3: TGTGCCAGCAGCCTTGGTGGGCCTAATCAGCCCCAGCATTTT. Translating it yields CASSLGGPNQPQHF.